This T cell receptor (beta chain) was captured by sequencing in a study of memory CD4+ T cells and cytomegalovirus serostatus. Study details: Donors were healthy Belgian adults, under 10 CMV seropositive and about 24 seronegative.

This table comes from immunoSEQ multiplex PCR, and its TCRdb copy is limited to in-frame clones, with some not included. Of about 40,000 clones listed, around 80% are singletons. This clone was observed once. Germline values: CDR1 LGHNA, CDR2 YSLEER. This CDR3 is built from 15 residues. Trimming pared 1 base from V and 1 base from J, leaving 11 bases between. Single viable CD3+CD4+CD8-CD45RO+ cells were sorted as the memory CD4+ T cells. Total CD4+ T cells were enriched by CD4 positive selection. Sequencing was performed on memory CD4+ T cells from blood. This receptor was taken from an adult in good health and CMV-seronegative. The chain combines TRBV4-3 with TRBJ2-7; D unclear. CDR3 protein: CASSQASGDSYEQYF. The CDR3 nucleotides are TGCGCCAGCAGCCAAGCCTCTGGGGATTCCTACGAGCAGTACTTC.